This TCR beta chain is from a study of CD8+ T cells in alopecia areata. This clone was seen only a few times. CDR1 and CDR2 from the germline V gene are GTSNPN and SVGIG (reference sequence). This CDR3 has 12 amino acids. V lost 2 bases and J lost 6, with 10 bases in between. cDNA prepared by RNA extraction and subsequent reverse transcription served as the template for sequencing. Clones were read by immunoSEQ multiplex PCR, and TCRdb kept only the in-frame ones, dropping some. The sample has under 75,000 clones; about 45% are singletons. Sequenced here: CD8+ T cells sorted from blood, sampled at week 0. This chain uses TRBV30 with TRBJ1-1; no clear D. This TCR derives from a human donor with alopecia areata. The CDR3 nucleotides read TGTGCCTGGAGTTCGGCGGGAGCTGAAGCTTTCTTT. Translation: CAWSSAGAEAFF.